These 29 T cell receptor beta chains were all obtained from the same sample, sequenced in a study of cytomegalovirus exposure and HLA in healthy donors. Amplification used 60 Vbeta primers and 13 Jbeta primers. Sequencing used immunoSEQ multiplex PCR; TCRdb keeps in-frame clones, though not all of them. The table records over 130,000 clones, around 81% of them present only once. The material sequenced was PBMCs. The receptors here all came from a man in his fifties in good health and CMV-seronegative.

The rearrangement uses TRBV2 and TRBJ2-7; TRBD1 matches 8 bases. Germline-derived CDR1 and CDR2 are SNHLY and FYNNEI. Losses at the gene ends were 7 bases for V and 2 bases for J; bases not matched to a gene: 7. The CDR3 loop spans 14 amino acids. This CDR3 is CASNILQGAYEQYF. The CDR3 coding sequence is TGTGCCAGCAATATCCTACAGGGGGCCTACGAGCAGTACTTC.

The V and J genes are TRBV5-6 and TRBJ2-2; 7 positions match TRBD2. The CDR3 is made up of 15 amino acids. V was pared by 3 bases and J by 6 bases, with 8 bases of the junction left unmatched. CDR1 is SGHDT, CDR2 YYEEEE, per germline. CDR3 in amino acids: CASSSAGGWAGELFF. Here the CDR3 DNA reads TGTGCCAGCAGCTCGGCCGGGGGGTGGGCCGGGGAGCTGTTTTTT.

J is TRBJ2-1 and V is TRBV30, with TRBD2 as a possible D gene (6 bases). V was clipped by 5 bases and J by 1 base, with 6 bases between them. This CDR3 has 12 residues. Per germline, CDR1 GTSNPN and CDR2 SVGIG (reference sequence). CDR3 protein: CAWGGSYNEQFF. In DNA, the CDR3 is TGTGCCTGGGGGGGGTCCTACAATGAGCAGTTCTTC.

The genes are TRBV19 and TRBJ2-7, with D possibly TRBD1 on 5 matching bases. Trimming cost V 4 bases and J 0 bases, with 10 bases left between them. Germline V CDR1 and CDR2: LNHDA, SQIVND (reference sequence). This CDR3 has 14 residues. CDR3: CASSRGTGSYEQYF. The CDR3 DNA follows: TGTGCCAGTAGTAGAGGTACAGGCTCCTACGAGCAGTACTTC.

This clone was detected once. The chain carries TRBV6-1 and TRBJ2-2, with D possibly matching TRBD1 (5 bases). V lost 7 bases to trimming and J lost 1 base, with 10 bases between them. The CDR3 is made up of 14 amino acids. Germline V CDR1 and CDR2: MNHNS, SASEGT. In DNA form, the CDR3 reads TGTGCCAGCATGCTACAGGTGAACACCGGGGAGCTGTTTTTT. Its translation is CASMLQVNTGELFF.

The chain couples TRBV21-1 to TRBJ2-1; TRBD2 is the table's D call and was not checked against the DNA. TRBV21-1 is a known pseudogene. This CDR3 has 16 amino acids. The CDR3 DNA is TGTGCCAGCAGCAAAAGTCAGCGGGAGGCACACAATGAGCAGTTCTTC. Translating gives CASSKSQREAHNEQFF.

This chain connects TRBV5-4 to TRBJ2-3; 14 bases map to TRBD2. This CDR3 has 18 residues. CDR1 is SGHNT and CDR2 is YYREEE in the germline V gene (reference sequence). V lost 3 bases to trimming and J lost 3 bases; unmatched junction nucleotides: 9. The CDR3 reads CASSSGLAGAPDTDTQYF. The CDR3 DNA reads TGTGCCAGCAGCTCGGGACTAGCGGGGGCCCCTGATACAGATACGCAGTATTTT.

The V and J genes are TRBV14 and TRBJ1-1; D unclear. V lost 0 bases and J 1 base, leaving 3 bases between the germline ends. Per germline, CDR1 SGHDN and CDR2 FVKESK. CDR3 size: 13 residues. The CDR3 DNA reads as TGTGCCAGCAGCCAAGACAGGAACACTGAAGCTTTCTTT. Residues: CASSQDRNTEAFF.

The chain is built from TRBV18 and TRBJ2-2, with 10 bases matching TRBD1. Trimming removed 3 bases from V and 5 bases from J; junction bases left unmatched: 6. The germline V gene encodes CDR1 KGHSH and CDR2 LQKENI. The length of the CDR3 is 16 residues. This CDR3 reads CASSPRDRGGTGELFF. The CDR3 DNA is TGTGCCAGCTCACCGAGGGACAGGGGAGGAACCGGGGAGCTGTTTTTT. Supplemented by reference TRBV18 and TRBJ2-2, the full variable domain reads NAGVMQNPRHLVRRRGQEARLRCSPMKGHSHVYWYRQLPEEGLKFMVYLQKENIIDESGMPKERFSAEFPKEGPSILRIQQVVRGDSAAYFCASSPRDRGGTGELFFGEGSRLTVL.

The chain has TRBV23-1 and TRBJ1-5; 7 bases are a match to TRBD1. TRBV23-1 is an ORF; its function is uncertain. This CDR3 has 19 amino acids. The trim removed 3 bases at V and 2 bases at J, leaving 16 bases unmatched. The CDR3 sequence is CASSHFRQGLYYGNQPQHF. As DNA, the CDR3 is TGCGCCAGCAGTCATTTTAGACAGGGTCTTTATTATGGCAATCAGCCCCAGCATTTT.

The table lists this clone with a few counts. For the CDR3, the DNA is TGTGCCGCCACGGGACAGGGCAATTCACCCCTCCACTTT. Translation gives CAATGQGNSPLHF. The J gene is TRBJ1-6, the V gene TRBV2, with TRBD1 matching over 9 bases. CDR3 length: 13 amino acids. V gave up 11 bases and J gave up 7 bases; unmatched junction bases: 6. Per the germline V gene, CDR1 is SNHLY and CDR2 is FYNNEI.

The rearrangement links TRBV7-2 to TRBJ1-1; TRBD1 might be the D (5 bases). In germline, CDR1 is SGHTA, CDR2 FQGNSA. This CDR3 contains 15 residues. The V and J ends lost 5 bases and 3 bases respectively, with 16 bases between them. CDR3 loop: CASSLTAQWYTEAFF. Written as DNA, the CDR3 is TGTGCCAGCAGCCTGACAGCGCAATGGTACACTGAAGCTTTCTTT.

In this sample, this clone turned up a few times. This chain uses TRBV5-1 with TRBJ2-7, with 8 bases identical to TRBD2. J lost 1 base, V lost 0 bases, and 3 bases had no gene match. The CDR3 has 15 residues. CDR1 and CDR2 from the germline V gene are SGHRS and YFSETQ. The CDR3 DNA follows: TGCGCCAGCAGCTTGGATGGGACTAGGTCCTACGAGCAGTACTTC. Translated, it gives CASSLDGTRSYEQYF.

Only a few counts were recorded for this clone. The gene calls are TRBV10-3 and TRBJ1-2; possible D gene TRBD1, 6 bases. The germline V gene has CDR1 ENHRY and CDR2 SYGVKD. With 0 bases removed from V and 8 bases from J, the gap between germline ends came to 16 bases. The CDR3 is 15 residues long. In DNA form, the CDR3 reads TGTGCCATCAGTGAGTCTTTGGTACAGGGTTACGGCTACACCTTC. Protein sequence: CAISESLVQGYGYTF.

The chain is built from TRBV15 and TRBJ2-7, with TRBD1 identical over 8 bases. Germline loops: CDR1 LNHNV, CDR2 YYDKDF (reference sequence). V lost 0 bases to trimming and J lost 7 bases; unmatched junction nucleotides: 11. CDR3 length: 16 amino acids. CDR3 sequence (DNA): TGTGCCACCAGCAGAGATAAAAGGCAGGGGGCGCAGGAGCAGTACTTC. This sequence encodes CATSRDKRQGAQEQYF.

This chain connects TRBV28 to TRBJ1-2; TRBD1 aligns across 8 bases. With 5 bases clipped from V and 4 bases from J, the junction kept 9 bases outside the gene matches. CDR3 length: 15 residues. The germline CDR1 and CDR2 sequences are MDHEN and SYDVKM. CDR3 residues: CASSDTTGARYGYTF. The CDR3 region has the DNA TGTGCCAGCAGTGACACGACAGGGGCGCGCTATGGCTACACCTTC.

The CDR3 region is CASSLTGGPNYGYTF. CDR3 coding DNA: TGTGCCAGCAGTTTGACAGGCGGGCCTAACTATGGCTACACCTTC. The chain carries TRBV28 and TRBJ1-2; a possible D gene is TRBD1 (6 bases). The CDR3 is made up of 15 amino acids. Germline assignment: CDR1 MDHEN and CDR2 SYDVKM. V was cut by 3 bases and J by 0 bases, with 11 bases left in between.

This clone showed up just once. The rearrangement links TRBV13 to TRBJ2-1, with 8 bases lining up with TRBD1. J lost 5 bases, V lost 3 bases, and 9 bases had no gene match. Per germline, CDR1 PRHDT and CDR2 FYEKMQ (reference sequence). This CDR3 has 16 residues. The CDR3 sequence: CASSFYRTGQNNEQFF. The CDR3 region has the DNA TGTGCCAGCAGCTTTTACCGGACAGGGCAGAACAATGAGCAGTTCTTC.

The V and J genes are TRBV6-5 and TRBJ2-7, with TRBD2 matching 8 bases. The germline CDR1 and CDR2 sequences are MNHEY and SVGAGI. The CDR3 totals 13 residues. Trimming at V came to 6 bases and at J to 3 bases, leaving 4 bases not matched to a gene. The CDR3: CASRRGGVYEQYF. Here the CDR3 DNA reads TGTGCCAGCAGACGGGGGGGGGTCTACGAGCAGTACTTC.

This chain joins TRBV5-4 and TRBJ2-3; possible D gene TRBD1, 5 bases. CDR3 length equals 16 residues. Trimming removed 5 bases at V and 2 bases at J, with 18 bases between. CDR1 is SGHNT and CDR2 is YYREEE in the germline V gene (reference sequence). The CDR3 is CASSSPRTSYTDTQYF. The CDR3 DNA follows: TGTGCCAGCAGTTCCCCTCGGACATCCTACACAGATACGCAGTATTTT.

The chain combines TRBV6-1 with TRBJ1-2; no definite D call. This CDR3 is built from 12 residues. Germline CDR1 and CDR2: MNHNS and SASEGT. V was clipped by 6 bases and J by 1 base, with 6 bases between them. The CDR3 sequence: CASREVNYGYTF. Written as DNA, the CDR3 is TGTGCCAGCAGGGAGGTTAACTATGGCTACACCTTC.

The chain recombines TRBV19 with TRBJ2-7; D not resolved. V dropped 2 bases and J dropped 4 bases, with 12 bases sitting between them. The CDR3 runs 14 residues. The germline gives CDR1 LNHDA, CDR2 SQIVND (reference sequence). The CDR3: CASSIYRGSYEQYF. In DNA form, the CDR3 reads TGTGCCAGTAGTATATACCGAGGCTCTTACGAGCAGTACTTC.

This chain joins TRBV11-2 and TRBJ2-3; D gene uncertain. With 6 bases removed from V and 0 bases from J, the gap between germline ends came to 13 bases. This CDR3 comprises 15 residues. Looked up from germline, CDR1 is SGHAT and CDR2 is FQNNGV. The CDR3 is CASRSQERSTDTQYF. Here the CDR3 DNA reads TGTGCCAGCAGGAGCCAGGAACGAAGCACAGATACGCAGTATTTT.

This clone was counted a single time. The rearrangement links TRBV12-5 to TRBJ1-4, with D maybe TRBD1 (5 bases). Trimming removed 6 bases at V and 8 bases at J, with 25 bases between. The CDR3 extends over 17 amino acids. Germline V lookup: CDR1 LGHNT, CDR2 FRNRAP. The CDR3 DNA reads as TGTGCTAGTGGCACGGGACTCTCCCTTGGGCGGGGGGAAAAACTGTTTTTT. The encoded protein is CASGTGLSLGRGEKLFF.

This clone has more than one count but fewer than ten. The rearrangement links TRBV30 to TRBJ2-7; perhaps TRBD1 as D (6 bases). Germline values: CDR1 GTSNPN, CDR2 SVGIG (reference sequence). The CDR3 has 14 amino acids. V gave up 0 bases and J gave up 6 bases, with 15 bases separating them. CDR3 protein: CAWSVGGSESEQYF. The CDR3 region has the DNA TGTGCCTGGAGTGTAGGGGGATCTGAAAGCGAGCAGTACTTC. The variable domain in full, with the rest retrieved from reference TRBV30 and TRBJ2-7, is SQTIHQWPATLVQPVGSPLSLECTVEGTSNPNLYWYRQAAGRGLQLLFYSVGIGQISSEVPQNLSASRPQDRQFILSSKKLLLSDSGFYLCAWSVGGSESEQYFGPGTRLTVT.

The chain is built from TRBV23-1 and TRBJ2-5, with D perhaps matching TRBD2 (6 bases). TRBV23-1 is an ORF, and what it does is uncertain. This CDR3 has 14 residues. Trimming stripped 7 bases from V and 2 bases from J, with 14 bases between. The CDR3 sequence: CASTQVGLQETQYF. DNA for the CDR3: TGCGCCAGCACCCAGGTGGGACTGCAAGAGACCCAGTACTTC.

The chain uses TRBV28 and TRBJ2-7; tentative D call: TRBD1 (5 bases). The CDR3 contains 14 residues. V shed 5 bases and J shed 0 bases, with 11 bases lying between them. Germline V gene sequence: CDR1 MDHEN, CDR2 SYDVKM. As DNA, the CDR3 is TGTGCCAGCAGTCCATACAGGAGCTCCTACGAGCAGTACTTC. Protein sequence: CASSPYRSSYEQYF.

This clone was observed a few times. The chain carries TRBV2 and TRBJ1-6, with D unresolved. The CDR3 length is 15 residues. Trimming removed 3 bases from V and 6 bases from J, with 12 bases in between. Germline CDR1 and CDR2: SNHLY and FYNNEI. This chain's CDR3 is CASSESPVPNSPLHF. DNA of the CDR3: TGTGCCAGCAGTGAGAGCCCGGTCCCTAATTCACCCCTCCACTTT.

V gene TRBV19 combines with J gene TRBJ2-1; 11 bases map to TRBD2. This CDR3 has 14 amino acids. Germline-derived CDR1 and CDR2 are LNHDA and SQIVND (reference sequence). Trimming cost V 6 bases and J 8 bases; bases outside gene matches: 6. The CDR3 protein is CASSTSGRVYEQFF. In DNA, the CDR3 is TGTGCCAGTAGCACTAGCGGGAGAGTTTATGAGCAGTTCTTC.